The clone carrying this TCR beta chain was counted between two and nine times. Its matching antigen is unknown. These data originate in a study of CD8 T cells in ankylosing spondylitis. Whole-study results and caveats: Some motif variants were previously reported in reactive arthritis synovial fluid and blood. A TCR beta motif of several highly homologous variants seemed to mark ankylosing spondylitis blood. Peripheral blood samples showed relatively rare disease-linked clones, and these clones were CD8+.

TCRdb passed the 5' RACE reads through MiXCR, listing each CDR3 protein once. This sample has approximately 210,000 distinct CDR3 sequences, with around 13% found just once. CDR1 is MNHEY and CDR2 is SMNVEV in the germline V gene (reference sequence). V lost 0 bases and J lost 5, with 7 bases in between. The CDR3 is made up of 13 amino acids. This chain connects TRBV27 to TRBJ2-5; D gene ambiguous. Sequencing used blood, either unsorted or a sorted T cell fraction (not recorded which). The TCR was taken from a male donor with ankylosing spondylitis or in good health (not recorded which). The CDR3 DNA follows: TGTGCCAGCAGTTTATCAGGGATTGAGACCCAGTACTTC. Translating gives CASSLSGIETQYF.